This T cell receptor (beta chain) was sequenced in a study of regulatory T cells in long-lasting Graves disease. Stated time point: persistent/refractory GD, antithyroid drugs over 5 years with positive TRAb. PBMC-derived RNA was used for the TCR library. This clonotype showed up just a few times. Germline-derived CDR1 and CDR2 are SGHTA and FQGNSA. The CDR3 sequence is 16 residues long. The ends lost 1 base at V and 3 bases at J; junction bases unmatched: 7. Researchers made TCR beta libraries by using iRepertoire HTBI primers and running Arm-PCR on CDR3 regions. TCRdb reanalysed the multiplex PCR reads using MiXCR and keeps one entry per CDR3 protein. The table includes around 400,000 distinct CDR3 sequences, around 20% detected once.

The receptor's source is a female donor with Graves disease. J is TRBJ2-7 and V is TRBV7-2, with TRBD1 matching 9 bases. Sequenced here: peripheral blood mononuclear cells (PBMCs), sampled when the disease was refractory, from a patient treated with antithyroid drugs. The CDR3 loop is CASSLGAGTGLYEQYF. The CDR3 bases are TGTGCCAGCAGCTTAGGGGCCGGGACAGGGCTCTACGAGCAGTACTTC.